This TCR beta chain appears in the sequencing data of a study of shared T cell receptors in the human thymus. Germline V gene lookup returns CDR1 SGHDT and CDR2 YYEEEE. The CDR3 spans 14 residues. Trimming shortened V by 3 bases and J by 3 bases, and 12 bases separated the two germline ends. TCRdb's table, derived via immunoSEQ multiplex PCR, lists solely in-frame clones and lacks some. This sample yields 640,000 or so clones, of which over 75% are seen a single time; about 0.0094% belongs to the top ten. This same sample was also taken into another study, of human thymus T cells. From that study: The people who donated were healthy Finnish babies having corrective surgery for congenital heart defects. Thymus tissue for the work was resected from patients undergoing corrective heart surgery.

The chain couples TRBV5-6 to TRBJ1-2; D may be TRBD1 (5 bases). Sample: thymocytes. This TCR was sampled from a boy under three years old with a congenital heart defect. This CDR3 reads CASSWGGEDYGYTF. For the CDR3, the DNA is TGTGCCAGCAGCTGGGGCGGGGAGGACTATGGCTACACCTTC.